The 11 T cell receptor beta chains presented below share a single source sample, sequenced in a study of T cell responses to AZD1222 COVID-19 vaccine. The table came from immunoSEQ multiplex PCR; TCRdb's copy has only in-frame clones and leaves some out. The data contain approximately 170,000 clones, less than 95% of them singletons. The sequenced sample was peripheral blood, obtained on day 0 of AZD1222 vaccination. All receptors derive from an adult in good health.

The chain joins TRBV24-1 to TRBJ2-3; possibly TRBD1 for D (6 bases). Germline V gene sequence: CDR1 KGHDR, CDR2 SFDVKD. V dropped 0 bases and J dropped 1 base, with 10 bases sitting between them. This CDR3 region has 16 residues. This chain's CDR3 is CATSDLRRGGTDTQYF. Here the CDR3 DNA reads TGTGCCACCAGTGATTTGCGCAGGGGTGGCACAGATACGCAGTATTTT.

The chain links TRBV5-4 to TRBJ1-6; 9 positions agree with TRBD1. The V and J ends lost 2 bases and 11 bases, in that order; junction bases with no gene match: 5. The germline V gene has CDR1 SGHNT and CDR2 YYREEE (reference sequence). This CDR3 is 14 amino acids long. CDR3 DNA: TGTGCCAGCAGCTTAGGACAGGGGATGACACCCCTCCACTTT. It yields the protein CASSLGQGMTPLHF.

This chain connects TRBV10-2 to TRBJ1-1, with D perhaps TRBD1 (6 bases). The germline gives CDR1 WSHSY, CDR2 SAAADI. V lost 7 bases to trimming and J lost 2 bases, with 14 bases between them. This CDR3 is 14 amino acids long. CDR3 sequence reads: CASNHGGPNTEAFF. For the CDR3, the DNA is TGCGCCAGCAACCACGGGGGCCCCAACACTGAAGCTTTCTTT.

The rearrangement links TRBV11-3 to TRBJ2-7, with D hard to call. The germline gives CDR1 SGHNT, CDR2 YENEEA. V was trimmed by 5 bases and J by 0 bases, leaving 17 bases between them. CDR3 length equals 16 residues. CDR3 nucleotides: TGTGCCAGCAGCCGAAGGTTGAAAGACCTCTCCTACGAGCAGTACTTC. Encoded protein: CASSRRLKDLSYEQYF.

In DNA, the CDR3 is TGTGCCAGCAGCAACTTAGACAGGCCGATCACTGAAGCTTTCTTT. It specifies CASSNLDRPITEAFF. This sequence joins TRBV5-4 and TRBJ1-1; TRBD1 might be the D (6 bases). The germline gives CDR1 SGHNT, CDR2 YYREEE (reference sequence). Trimming pared 4 bases from V and 4 bases from J, leaving 17 bases between. The CDR3 contains 15 residues.

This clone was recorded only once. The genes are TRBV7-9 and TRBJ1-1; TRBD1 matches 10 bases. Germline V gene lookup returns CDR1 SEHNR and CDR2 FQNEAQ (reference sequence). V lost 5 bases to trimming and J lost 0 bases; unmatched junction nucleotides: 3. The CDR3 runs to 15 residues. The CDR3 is CASSRDRGMNTEAFF. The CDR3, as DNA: TGTGCCAGCAGCCGGGACAGGGGAATGAACACTGAAGCTTTCTTT. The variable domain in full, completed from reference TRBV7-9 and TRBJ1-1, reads DTGVSQNPRHKITKRGQNVTFRCDPISEHNRLYWYRQTLGQGPEFLTYFQNEAQLEKSRLLSDRFSAERPKGSFSTLEIQRTEQGDSAMYLCASSRDRGMNTEAFFGQGTRLTVV.

DNA of the CDR3: TGTGCCAGCAGCTTAGCGCGGACTTCCTACAATGAGCAGTTCTTC. As protein: CASSLARTSYNEQFF. The chain joins TRBV7-2 to TRBJ2-1; TRBD2 might be the D (5 bases). The CDR3 runs to 15 residues. Trimming left V 0 bases short and J 1 base short, with 7 bases between. Germline loops: CDR1 SGHTA, CDR2 FQGNSA.

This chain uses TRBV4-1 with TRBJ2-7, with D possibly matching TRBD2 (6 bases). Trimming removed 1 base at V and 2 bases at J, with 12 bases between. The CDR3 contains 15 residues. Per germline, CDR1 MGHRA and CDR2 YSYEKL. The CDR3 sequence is CASSQGGGWPYEQYF. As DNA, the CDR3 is TGCGCCAGCAGCCAAGGAGGAGGGTGGCCCTACGAGCAGTACTTC.

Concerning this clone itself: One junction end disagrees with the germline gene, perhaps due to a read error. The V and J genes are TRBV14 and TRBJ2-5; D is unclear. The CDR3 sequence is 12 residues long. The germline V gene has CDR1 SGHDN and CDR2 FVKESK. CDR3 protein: CASSQDRISWDF. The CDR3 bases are TGTGCCAGCAGCCAAGATCGGATCTCGTGGGACTTC. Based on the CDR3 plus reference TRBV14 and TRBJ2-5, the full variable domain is EAGVTQFPSHSVIEKGQTVTLRCDPISGHDNLYWYRRVMGKEIKFLLHFVKESKQDESGMPNNRFLAERTGGTYSTLKVQPAELEDSGVYFCASSQDRISWDFGPGTRLLVL.

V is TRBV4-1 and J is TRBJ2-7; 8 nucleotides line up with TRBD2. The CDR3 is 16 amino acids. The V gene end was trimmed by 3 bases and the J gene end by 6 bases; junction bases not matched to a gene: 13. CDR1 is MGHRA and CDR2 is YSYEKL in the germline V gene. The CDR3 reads CASSQASGRISAEQYF. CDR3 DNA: TGCGCCAGCAGCCAGGCAAGCGGGAGAATCTCGGCCGAGCAGTACTTC.

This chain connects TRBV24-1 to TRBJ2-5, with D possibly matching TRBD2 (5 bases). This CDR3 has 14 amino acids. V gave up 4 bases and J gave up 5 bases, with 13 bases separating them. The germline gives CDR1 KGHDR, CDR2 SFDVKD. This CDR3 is CATSDPRQRETQYF. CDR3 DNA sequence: TGTGCCACCAGTGACCCGAGGCAGCGGGAGACCCAGTACTTC.